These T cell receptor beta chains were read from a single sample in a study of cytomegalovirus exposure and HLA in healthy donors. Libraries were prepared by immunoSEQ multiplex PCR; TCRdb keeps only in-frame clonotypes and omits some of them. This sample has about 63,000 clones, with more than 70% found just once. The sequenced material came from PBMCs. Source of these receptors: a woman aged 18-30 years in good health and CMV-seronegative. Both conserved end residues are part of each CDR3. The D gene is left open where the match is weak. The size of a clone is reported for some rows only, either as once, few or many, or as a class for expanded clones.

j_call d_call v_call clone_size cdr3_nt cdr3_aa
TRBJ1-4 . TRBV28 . TGTGCCAGCAGCGGTAGGAGGAGAGACGAAAAACTGTTTTTT CASSGRRRDEKLFF
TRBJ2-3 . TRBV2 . TGTGCCAGCTCAGGGGGGAACACAGATACGCAGTATTTT CASSGGNTDTQYF
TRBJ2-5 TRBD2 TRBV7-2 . TGTGCCAGCAGCCCAACCCCCGGAGGAGCGGGAGTGGCTGAGACCCAGTACTTC CASSPTPGGAGVAETQYF
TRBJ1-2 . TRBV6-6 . TGTGCCAGCAGCCGGACACCTTACAACTATGGCTACACCTTC CASSRTPYNYGYTF
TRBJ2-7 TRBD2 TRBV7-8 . TGTGCCAGCAAGTTGGTAGCGGGAGTCTACGAGCAGTACTTC CASKLVAGVYEQYF
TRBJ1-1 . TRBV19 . TGTGCCAGTAGTGTCACAGAACAGGGATCGAACACTGAAGCTTTCTTT CASSVTEQGSNTEAFF
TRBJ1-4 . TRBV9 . TGTGCCAGCAGCAGACGACAGTCAACTAATGAAAAACTGTTTTTT CASSRRQSTNEKLFF
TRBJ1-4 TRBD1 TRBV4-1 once TGCGCCAGCAGCCAAATAGGGGGCTACGGAGAAAAACTGTTTTTT CASSQIGGYGEKLFF
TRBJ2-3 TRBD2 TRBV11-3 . TGTGCCAGCAGCCCAGGACTAGCTCCCGATACGCAGTATTTT CASSPGLAPDTQYF
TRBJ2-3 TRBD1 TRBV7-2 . TGTGCCAGCAGCGTCACCGGGACAGGCACAGATACGCAGTATTTT CASSVTGTGTDTQYF
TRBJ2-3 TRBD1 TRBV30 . TGTGCCTGGAGTGTAAGGACAGGGGGCGATACGCAGTATTTT CAWSVRTGGDTQYF
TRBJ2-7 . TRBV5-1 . TGCGCCAGCAGCTTGTGGGCCGACTCCTACGAGCAGTACTTC CASSLWADSYEQYF
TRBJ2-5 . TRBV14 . TGTGCCAGCAGCCTCCAAGGGGGGGCGGAGACCCAGTACTTC CASSLQGGAETQYF
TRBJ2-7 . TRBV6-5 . TGTGCCAGCAGTTACTCTCGAGGGTTCAACTACGAGCAGTACTTC CASSYSRGFNYEQYF
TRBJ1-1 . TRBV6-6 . TGTGCCAGCAGCTATAGTATGAACACTGAAGCTTTCTTT CASSYSMNTEAFF
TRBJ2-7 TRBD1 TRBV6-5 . TGTGCCAGCAGGGCCGGGACAGGGGTCTACGAGCAGTACTTC CASRAGTGVYEQYF
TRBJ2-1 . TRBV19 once TGTGCCAGCACTAGCTTCCATGAGCAGTTCTTC CASTSFHEQFF
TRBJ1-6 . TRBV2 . TGTGCCAGCAGAGCAGGGGACCCTAGCTCCTATAATTCACCCCTCCACTTT CASRAGDPSSYNSPLHF
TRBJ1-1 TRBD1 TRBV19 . TGTGCCAGTAGAGAACAGGGGGGCACTGAAGCTTTCTTT CASREQGGTEAFF
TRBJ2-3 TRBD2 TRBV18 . TGTGCCAGCTCACCATGGACTAGCGGGACCACAGATACGCAGTATTTT CASSPWTSGTTDTQYF
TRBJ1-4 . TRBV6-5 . TGTGCCAGCAGGCGAATCCCAAATGAAAAACTGTTTTTT CASRRIPNEKLFF
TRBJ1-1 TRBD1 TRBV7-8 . TGTGCCAGCAGCCAAGACAGGGATCCCCAGGGGAGAGAAGCTTTCTTT CASSQDRDPQGREAFF
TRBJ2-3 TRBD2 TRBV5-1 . TGCGCCAGCAGCTTGGGACTAGCGGTGGGAGATACGCAGTATTTT CASSLGLAVGDTQYF
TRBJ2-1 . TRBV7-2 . TGTGCCAGCAGCTTAGAAGCTAGCAACAATGAGCAGTTCTTC CASSLEASNNEQFF
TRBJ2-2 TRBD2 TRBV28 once TGTGCCAGCAGTTTTTTACTAGCGGGAGCCGGGGAGCTGTTTTTT CASSFLLAGAGELFF
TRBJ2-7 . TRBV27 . TGTGCCAGCAGTTTATCTTCGACTGGCTCCTACGAGCAGTACTTC CASSLSSTGSYEQYF
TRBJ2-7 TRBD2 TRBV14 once TGTGCCAGCAGCCCCCTGACTAGCCGCGAGCAGTACTTC CASSPLTSREQYF
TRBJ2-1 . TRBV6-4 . TGTGCCAGCAGTGCGGGAGACATCAATGAGCAGTTCTTC CASSAGDINEQFF
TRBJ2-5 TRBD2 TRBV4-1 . TGCGCCAGCAGCCAGATACTGACTAGCGGGAGTGGAGAGACCCAGTACTTC CASSQILTSGSGETQYF
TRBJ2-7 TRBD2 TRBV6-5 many TGTGCCAGCAGTTACTCGGGACTAGCGGACTACGAGCAGTACTTC CASSYSGLADYEQYF
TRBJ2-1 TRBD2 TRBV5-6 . TGTGCCAGCAGCGCATGGACTAGCGGCAATGAGCAGTTCTTC CASSAWTSGNEQFF
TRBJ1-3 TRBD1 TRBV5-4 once TGTGCCAGCAGCTCCCAGGGGGCTAGGGGAAACACCATATATTTT CASSSQGARGNTIYF
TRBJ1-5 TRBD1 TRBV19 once TGTGCCAGTAGTCACCAGGGACAGGCTGAGGAGCCCCAGCATTTT CASSHQGQAEEPQHF
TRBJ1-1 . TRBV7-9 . TGTGCCAGCAGCTTTTTGTCCTTGAACACTGAAGCTTTCTTT CASSFLSLNTEAFF
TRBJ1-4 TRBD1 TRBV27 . TGTGCCAGCAGTTTTCTCGAGGGGACAGGGATCGGAAAACTGTTTTTT CASSFLEGTGIGKLFF
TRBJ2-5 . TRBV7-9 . TGTGCCAGCAGCACTCCGGTATACGCATACCAAGAGACCCAGTACTTC CASSTPVYAYQETQYF
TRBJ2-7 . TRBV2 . TGTGCCAGCAGAGACAGGTACGACTCCTACGAGCAGTACTTC CASRDRYDSYEQYF
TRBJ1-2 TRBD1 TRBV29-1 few TGCAGCGGGGGGACAGCATATGGCTACACCTTC CSGGTAYGYTF
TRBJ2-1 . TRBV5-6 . TGTGCCAGCAGCTTGGCCTCAGGGAATGAGCAGTTCTTC CASSLASGNEQFF
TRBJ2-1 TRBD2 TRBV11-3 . TGTGCCAGCAGCTTGCGGGGGGGCCCTTGGAATGAGCAGTTCTTC CASSLRGGPWNEQFF
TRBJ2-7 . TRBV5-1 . TGCGCCAGCAGCTTGGGACTCCTAGCTTACGAGCAGTACTTC CASSLGLLAYEQYF
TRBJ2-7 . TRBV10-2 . TGCGCCAGCAGTGTGGTGGGAGACACTTCCGAGCAGTACTTC CASSVVGDTSEQYF
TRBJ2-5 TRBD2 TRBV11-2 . TGTGCCAGCAGCCTCATGGGGGGGTCGGGAGGGACCCAGTACTTC CASSLMGGSGGTQYF
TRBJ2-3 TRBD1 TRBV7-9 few TGTGCCAGCAACCCCGGACAGGGGGTCGCAGATACGCAGTATTTT CASNPGQGVADTQYF
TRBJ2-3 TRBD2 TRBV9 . TGTGCCAGCAGCGTAGGACTAGCGGGAGGGTCAGATACGCAGTATTTT CASSVGLAGGSDTQYF
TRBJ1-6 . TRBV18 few TGTGCCAGCTCACAGGGGAACGCACCCCTCCACTTT CASSQGNAPLHF
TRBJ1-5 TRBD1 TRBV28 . TGTGCCAGCAGTTTGGACAGGAGGGGTAGCAATCAGCCCCAGCATTTT CASSLDRRGSNQPQHF
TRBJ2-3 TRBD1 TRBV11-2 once TGTGCCAGCAGCACAGGGGTGGTAGATACGCAGTATTTT CASSTGVVDTQYF
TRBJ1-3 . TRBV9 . TGTGCCAGCAGCGTAGGGGGAGGGGCTGGACTCTCTGGAAACACCATATATTTT CASSVGGGAGLSGNTIYF
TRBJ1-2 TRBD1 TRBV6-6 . TGTGCCAGCAGTGACTCTCAGGGGGCGAGTGGCTACACCTTC CASSDSQGASGYTF